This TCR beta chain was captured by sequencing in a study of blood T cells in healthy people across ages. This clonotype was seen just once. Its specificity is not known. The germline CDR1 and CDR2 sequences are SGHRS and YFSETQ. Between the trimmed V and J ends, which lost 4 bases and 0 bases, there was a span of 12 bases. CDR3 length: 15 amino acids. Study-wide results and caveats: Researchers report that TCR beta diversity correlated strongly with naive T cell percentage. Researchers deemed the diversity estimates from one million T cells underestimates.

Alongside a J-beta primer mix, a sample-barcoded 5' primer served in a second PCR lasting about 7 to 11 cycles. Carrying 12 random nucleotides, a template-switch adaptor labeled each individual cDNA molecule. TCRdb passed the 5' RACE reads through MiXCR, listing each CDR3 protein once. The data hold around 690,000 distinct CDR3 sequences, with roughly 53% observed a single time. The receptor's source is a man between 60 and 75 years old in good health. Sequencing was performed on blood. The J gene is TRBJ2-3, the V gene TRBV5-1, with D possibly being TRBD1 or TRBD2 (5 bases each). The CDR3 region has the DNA TGCGCCAGCAGCCGCACGGGACGGAGCACAGATACGCAGTATTTT. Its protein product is CASSRTGRSTDTQYF.